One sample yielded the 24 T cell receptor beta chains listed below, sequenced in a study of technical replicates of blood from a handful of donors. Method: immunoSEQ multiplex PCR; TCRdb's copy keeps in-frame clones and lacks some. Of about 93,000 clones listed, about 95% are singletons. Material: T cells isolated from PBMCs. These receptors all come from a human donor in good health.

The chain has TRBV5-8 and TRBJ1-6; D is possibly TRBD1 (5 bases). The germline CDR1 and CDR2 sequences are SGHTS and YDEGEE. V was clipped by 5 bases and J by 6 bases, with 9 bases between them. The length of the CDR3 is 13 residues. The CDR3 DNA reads TGTGCCAGCAGTCGCCAGGGTAATTCACCCCTCCACTTT. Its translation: CASSRQGNSPLHF.

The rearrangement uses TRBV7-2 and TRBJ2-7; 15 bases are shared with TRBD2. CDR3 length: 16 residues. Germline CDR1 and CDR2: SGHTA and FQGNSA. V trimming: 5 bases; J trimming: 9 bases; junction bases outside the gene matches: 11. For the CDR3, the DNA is TGTGCCAGCAGCCCGGGGGGACTAGCGGGAGGAGAGGGGCAGTACTTC. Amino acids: CASSPGGLAGGEGQYF.

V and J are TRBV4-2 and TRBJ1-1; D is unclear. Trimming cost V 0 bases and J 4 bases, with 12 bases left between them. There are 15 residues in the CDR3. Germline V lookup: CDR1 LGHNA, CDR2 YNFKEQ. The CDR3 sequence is CASSQDPRGVTEAFF. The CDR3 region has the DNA TGTGCCAGCAGCCAAGATCCCAGAGGCGTCACTGAAGCTTTCTTT.

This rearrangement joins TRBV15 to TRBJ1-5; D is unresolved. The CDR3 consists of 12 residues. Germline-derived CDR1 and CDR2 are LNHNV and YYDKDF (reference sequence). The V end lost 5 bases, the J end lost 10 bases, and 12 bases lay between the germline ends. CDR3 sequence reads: CATSPSGAPQHF. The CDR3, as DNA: TGTGCCACCAGCCCTTCCGGTGCCCCCCAGCATTTT.

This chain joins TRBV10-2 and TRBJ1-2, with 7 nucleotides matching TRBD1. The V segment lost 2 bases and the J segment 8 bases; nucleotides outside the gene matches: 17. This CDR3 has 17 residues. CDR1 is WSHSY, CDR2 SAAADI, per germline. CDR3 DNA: TGCGCCAGCAGTGAGGTCCACGGTGGACAGGCCCTCCGCGGCTACACCTTC. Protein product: CASSEVHGGQALRGYTF.

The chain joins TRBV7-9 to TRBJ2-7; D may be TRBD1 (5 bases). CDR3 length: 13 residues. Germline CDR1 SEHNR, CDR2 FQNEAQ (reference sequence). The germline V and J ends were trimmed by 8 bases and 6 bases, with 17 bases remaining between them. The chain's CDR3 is CASVQVGLGEQYF. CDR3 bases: TGTGCCAGCGTACAGGTTGGTCTGGGCGAGCAGTACTTC.

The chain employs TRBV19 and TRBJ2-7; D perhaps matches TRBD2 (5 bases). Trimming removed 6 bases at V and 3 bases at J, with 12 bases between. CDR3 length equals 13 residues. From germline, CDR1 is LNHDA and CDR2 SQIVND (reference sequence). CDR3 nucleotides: TGTGCCAGTAGCTCGGGATCCTTCTACGAGCAGTACTTC. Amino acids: CASSSGSFYEQYF.

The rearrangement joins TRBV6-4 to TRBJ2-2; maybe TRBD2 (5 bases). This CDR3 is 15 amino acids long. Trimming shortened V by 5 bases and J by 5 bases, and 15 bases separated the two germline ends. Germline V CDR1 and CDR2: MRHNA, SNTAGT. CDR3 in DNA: TGTGCCAGCAGTCCTAGCCTAGTGGAGACCGGGGAGCTGTTTTTT. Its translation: CASSPSLVETGELFF.

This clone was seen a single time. The CDR3 protein is CASSRGLAGDEQYF. CDR3 nucleotide sequence: TGCGCCAGCAGCCGGGGACTAGCGGGAGACGAGCAGTACTTC. The V gene is TRBV4-1, the J gene TRBJ2-7, with 14 bases fitting TRBD2. CDR1 is MGHRA, CDR2 YSYEKL, per germline. The CDR3 consists of 14 residues. Unmatched junction bases numbered 1, after V lost 4 bases and J lost 5 bases.

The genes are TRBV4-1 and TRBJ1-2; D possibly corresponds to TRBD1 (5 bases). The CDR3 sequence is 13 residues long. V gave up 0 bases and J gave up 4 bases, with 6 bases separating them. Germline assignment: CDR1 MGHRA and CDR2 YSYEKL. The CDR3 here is CASSQEGGYGYTF. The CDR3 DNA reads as TGCGCCAGCAGCCAAGAGGGGGGCTATGGCTACACCTTC.

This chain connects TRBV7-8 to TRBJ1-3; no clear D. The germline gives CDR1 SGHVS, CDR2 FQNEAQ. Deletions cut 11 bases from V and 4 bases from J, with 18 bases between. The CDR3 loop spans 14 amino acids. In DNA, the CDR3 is TGTGCCGCTTGGGGAGGTATCGAAGGAAACACCATATATTTT. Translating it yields CAAWGGIEGNTIYF.

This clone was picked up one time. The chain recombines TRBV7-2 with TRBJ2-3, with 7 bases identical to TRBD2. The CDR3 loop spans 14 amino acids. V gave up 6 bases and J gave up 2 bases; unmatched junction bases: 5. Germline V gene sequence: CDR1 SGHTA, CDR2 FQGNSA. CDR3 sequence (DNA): TGTGCCAGCAGGGGGAGGGACTTCACAGATACGCAGTATTTT. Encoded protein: CASRGRDFTDTQYF.

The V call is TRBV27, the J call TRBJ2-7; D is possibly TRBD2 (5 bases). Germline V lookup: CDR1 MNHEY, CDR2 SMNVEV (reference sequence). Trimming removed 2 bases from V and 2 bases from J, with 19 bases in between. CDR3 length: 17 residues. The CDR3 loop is CASSLKGSYVRPYEQYF. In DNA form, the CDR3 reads TGTGCCAGCAGTTTAAAAGGGAGCTACGTCCGACCCTACGAGCAGTACTTC.

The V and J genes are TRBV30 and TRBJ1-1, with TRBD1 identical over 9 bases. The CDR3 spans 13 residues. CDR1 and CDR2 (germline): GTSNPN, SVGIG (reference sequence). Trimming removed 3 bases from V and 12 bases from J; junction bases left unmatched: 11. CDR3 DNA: TGTGCCTGGAGACAGGGGGCGACCCTGAGGCCTTTCTTT. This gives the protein CAWRQGATLRPFF. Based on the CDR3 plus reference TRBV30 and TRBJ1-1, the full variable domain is SQTIHQWPATLVQPVGSPLSLECTVEGTSNPNLYWYRQAAGRGLQLLFYSVGIGQISSEVPQNLSASRPQDRQFILSSKKLLLSDSGFYLCAWRQGATLRPFFGQGTRLTVV.

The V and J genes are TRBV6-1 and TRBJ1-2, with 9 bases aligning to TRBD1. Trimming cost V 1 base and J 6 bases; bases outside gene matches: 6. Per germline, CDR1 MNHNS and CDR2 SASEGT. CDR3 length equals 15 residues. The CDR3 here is CASSEVHGQGNGYTF. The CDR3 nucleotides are TGTGCCAGCAGTGAAGTCCATGGACAGGGGAATGGCTACACCTTC.

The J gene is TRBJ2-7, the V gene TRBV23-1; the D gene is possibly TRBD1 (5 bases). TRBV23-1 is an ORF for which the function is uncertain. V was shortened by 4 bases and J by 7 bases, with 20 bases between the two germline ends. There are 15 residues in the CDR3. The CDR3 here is CASSPPGLLPGEQYF. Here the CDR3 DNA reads TGCGCCAGCAGTCCCCCAGGGCTCCTCCCGGGTGAGCAGTACTTC.

The CDR3 is CASSPGRNEKLFF. The CDR3 bases are TGCGCCAGCAGCCCAGGGAGGAATGAAAAACTGTTTTTT. The chain has TRBV4-1 and TRBJ1-4, with a weak D call TRBD1 (5 bases). CDR1 is MGHRA and CDR2 is YSYEKL in the germline V gene. The V end lost 4 bases, the J end lost 5 bases, and 8 bases lay between the germline ends. This CDR3 spans 13 amino acids.

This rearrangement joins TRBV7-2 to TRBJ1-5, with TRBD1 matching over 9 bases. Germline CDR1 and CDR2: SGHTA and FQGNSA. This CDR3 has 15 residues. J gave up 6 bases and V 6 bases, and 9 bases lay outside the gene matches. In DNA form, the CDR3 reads TGTGCCAGCAGAACGGACAGGGGTTCAAGTCAGCCCCAGCATTTT. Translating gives CASRTDRGSSQPQHF. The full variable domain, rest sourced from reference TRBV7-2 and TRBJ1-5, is GAGVSQSPSNKVTEKGKDVELRCDPISGHTALYWYRQSLGQGLEFLIYFQGNSAPDKSGLPSDRFSAERTGGSVSTLTIQRTQQEDSAVYLCASRTDRGSSQPQHFGDGTRLSIL.

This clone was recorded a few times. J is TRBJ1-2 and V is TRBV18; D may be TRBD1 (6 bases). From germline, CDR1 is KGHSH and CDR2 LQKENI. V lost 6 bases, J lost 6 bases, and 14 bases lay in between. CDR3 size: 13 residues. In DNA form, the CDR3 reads TGTGCCAGCTCCGAACGACAGGATGATGGCTACACCTTC. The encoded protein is CASSERQDDGYTF.

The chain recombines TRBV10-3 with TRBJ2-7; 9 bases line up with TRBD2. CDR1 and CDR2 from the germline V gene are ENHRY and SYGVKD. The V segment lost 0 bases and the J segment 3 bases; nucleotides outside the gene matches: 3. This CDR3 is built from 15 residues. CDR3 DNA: TGTGCCATCAGTGAGTCCCTAGCGGGGTACTACGAGCAGTACTTC. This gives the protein CAISESLAGYYEQYF.

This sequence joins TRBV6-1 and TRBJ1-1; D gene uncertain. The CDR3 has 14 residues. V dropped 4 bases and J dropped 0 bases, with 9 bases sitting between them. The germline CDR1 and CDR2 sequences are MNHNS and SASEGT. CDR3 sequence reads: CASSGRALNTEAFF. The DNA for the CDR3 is TGTGCCAGCAGTGGGAGGGCCCTGAACACTGAAGCTTTCTTT.

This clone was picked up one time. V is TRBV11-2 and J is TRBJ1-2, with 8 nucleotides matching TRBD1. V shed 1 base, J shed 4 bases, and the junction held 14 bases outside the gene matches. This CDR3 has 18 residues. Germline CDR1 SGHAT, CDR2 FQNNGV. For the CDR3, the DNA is TGTGCCAGCAGCTTAGCAGGCAGGGGGCTATCCCCTTTCTATGGCTACACCTTC. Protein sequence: CASSLAGRGLSPFYGYTF.

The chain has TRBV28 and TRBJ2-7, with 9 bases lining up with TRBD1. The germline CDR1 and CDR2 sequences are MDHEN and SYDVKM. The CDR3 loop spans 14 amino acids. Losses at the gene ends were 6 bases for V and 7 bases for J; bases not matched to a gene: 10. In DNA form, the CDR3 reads TGTGCCAGCAGGTCCGGGACAGGGAAGTTGGAGCAGTACTTC. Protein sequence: CASRSGTGKLEQYF.

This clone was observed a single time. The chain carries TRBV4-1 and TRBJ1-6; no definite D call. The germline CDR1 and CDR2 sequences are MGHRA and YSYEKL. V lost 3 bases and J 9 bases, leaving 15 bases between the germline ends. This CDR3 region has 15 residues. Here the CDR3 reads CASSHLGELSSPLHF. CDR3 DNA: TGCGCCAGCAGCCATCTTGGAGAGCTCTCTTCACCCCTCCACTTT.